What follows describes a single T cell receptor (beta chain). The data stem from a study of blood T cell repertoires in COVID-19. At the level of the study: The study drew acute and convalescent COVID-19 samples from the United States, Italy and Spain. From T cells, B-cell-depleted T cells, or PBMCs came the material, which was cDNA or gDNA.

In the original workflow: Amplification of reference gene primers was used by the study to estimate nucleated cell counts. Here immunoSEQ multiplex PCR was the method, and the copy in TCRdb shows in-frame clones only, minus some. V and J calls and clone size are as listed in that table; D and trimming were resolved from the DNA. The table records some 210,000 clones, around nine tenths of them present only once. This sequence originates from a woman aged 40-49 years who had recovered from COVID-19. The material sequenced was peripheral blood.

The CDR3: CAPRTVIQETQYF. In nucleotides, the CDR3 is TGTGCCCCCCGGACAGTGATCCAAGAGACCCAGTACTTC. The V call is TRBV10-3, the J call TRBJ2-5, with D possibly TRBD1 on 6 matching bases. The germline V and J ends were trimmed by 11 bases and 1 base, with 14 bases remaining between them. Germline loops: CDR1 ENHRY, CDR2 SYGVKD. There are 13 residues in the CDR3.